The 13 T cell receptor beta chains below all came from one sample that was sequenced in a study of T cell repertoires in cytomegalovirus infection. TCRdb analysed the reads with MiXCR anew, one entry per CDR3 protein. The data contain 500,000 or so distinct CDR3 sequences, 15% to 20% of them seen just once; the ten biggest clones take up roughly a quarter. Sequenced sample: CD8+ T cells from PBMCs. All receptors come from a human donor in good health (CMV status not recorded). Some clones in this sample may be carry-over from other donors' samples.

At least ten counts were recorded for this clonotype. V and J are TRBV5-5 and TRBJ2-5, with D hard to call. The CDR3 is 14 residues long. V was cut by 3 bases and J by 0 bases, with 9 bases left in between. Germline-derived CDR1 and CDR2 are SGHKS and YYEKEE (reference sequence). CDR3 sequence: CASSSLNNQETQYF. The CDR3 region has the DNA TGTGCCAGCAGCTCGTTGAACAACCAAGAGACCCAGTACTTC.

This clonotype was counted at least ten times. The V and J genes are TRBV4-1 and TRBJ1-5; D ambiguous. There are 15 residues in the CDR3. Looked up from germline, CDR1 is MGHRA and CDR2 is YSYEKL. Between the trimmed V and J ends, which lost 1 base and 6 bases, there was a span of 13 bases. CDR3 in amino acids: CASSQVLTGSQPQHF. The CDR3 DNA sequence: TGCGCCAGCAGCCAAGTCCTTACCGGGAGTCAGCCCCAGCATTTT.

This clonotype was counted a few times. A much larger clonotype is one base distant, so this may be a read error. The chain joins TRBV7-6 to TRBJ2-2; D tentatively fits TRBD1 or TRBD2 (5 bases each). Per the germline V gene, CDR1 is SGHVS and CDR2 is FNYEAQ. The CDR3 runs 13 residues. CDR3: CASSLGGSGELVF. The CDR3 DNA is TGTGCCAGCAGCTTAGGGGGGTCCGGGGAGCTGGTTTTT.

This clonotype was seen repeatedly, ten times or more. This CDR3 reads CASSQATRLAGGTDTQYF. In nucleotides, the CDR3 is TGTGCCAGCAGCCAGGCTACACGACTAGCGGGAGGTACAGATACGCAGTATTTT. The chain is built from TRBV4-2 and TRBJ2-3, with 13 bases matching TRBD2. The CDR3 contains 18 residues. J was trimmed by 3 bases and V by 3 bases; bases with no gene match: 9. Looked up from germline, CDR1 is LGHNA and CDR2 is YNFKEQ.

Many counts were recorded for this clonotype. The chain's CDR3 is CASRGQRRNTIYF. The CDR3 bases are TGTGCCAGCAGGGGACAGAGGAGAAACACCATATATTTT. The chain joins TRBV6-5 to TRBJ1-3; 7 nucleotides agree with TRBD1. Unmatched junction bases numbered 4, after V lost 6 bases and J lost 5 bases. Germline assignment: CDR1 MNHEY and CDR2 SVGAGI. The CDR3 loop spans 13 amino acids.

Written as DNA, the CDR3 is TGTGCCAGCAGTTACCTTCTTAGGCCGGAGGGGGTTTTTGGCAATGAGCAGTTCTTC. Translating it yields CASSYLLRPEGVFGNEQFF. V is TRBV6-5 and J is TRBJ2-1; possibly TRBD1 or TRBD2 for D (6 bases each). The CDR3 is 19 residues long. The germline V gene encodes CDR1 MNHEY and CDR2 SVGAGI. V was clipped by 2 bases and J by 6 bases, with 26 bases between them.

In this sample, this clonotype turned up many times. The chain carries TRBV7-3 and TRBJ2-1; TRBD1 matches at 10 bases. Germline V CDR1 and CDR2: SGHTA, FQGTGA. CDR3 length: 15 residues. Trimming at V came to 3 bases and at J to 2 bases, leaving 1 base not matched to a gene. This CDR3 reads CASSLDRGTYNEQFF. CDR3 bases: TGTGCCAGCAGCTTGGACAGGGGGACCTACAATGAGCAGTTCTTC.

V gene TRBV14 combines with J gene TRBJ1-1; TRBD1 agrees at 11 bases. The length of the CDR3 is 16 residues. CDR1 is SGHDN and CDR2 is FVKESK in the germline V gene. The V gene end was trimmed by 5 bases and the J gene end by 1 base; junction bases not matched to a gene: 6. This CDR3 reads CASSSRDRGWNTEAFF. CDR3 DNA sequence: TGTGCCAGCAGCTCGCGGGACAGGGGGTGGAACACTGAAGCTTTCTTT. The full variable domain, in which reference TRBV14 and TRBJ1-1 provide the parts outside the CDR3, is EAGVTQFPSHSVIEKGQTVTLRCDPISGHDNLYWYRRVMGKEIKFLLHFVKESKQDESGMPNNRFLAERTGGTYSTLKVQPAELEDSGVYFCASSSRDRGWNTEAFFGQGTRLTVV.

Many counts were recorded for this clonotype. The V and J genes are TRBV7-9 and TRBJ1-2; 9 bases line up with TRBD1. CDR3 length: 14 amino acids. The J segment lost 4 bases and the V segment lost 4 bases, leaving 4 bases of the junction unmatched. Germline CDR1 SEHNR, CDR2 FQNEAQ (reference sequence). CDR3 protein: CASSSRQGGYGYTF. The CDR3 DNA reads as TGTGCCAGCAGCTCCCGACAGGGGGGCTATGGCTACACCTTC.

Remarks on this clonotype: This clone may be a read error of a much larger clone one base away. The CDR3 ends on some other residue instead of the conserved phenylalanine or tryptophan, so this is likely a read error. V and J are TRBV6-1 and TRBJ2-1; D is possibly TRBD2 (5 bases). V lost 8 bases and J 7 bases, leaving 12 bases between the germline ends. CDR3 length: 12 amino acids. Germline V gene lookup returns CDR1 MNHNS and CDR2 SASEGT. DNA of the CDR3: TGTGCCAGCTTGGCTGGGAGTAATGAGCAGTTCTTA. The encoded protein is CASLAGSNEQFL.

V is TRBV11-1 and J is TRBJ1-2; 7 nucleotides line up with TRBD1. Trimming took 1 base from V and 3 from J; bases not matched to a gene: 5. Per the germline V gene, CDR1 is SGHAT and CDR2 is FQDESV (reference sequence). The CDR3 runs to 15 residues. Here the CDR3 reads CASSLGTTGDYGYTF. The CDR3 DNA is TGTGCCAGCAGCTTAGGGACTACAGGGGACTATGGCTACACCTTC.

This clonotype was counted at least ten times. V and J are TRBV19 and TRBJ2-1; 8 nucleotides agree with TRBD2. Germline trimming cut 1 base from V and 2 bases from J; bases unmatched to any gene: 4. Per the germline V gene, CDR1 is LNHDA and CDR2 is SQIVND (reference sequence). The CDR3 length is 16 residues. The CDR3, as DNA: TGTGCCAGTAGTATAGGGCTAGCGGGCGCCTACAATGAGCAGTTCTTC. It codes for CASSIGLAGAYNEQFF.

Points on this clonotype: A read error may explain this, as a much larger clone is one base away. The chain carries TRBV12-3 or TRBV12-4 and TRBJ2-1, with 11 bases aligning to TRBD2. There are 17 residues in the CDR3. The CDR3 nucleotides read TGTGCCAGCAGCTCACCGGGACTAGCGGTATCCTACAATGAGCGGTTCTTC. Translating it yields CASSSPGLAVSYNERFF.